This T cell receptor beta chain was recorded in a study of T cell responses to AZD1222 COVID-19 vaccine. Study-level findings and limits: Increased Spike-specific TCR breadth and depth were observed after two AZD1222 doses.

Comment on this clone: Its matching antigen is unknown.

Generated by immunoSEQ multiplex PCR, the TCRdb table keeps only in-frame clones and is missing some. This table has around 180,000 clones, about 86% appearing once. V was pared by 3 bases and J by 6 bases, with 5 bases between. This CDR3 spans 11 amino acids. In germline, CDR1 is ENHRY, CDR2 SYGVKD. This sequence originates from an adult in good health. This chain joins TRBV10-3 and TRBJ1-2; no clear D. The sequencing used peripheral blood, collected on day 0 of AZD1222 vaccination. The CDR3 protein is CAISDRDGYTF. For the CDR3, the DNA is TGTGCCATCAGTGATAGGGATGGCTACACCTTC.